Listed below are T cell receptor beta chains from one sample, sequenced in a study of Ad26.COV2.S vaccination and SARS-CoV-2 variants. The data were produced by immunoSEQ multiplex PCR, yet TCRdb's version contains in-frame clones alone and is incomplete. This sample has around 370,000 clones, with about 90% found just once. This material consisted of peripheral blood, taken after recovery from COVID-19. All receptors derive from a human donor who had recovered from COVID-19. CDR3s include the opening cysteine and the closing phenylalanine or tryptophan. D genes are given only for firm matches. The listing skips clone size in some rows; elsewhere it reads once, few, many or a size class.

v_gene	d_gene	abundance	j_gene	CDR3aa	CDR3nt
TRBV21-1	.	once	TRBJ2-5	CASSKVQGTITSRETQYF	TGTGCCAGCAGCAAGGTACAGGGGACCATAACCAGCAGAGAGACCCAGTACTTC
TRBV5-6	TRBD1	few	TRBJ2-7	CASSKGTGGLYEQYF	TGTGCCAGCAGCAAGGGGACAGGGGGCTTGTACGAGCAGTACTTC
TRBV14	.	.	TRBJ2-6	CASSLGLGANVLTF	TGTGCCAGCAGCCTGGGTTTGGGGGCCAACGTCCTGACTTTC
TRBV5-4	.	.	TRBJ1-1	CASSLRGNTEAFF	TGTGCCAGCAGCTTGAGGGGTAACACTGAAGCTTTCTTT
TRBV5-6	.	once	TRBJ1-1	CASSYHLLMGTEAFF	TGTGCCAGCAGCTACCACCTCCTCATGGGCACTGAAGCTTTCTTT
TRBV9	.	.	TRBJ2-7	CASSVDVSPYYEQYF	TGTGCCAGCAGCGTAGATGTCAGTCCCTACTACGAGCAGTACTTC
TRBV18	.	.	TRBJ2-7	CASSPGMAGTQGF	TGTGCCAGCTCACCAGGTATGGCCGGGACACAAGGCTTC
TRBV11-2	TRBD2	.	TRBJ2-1	CASSLVARGGSYNEQFF	TGTGCCAGCAGCTTAGTTGCTCGGGGGGGCTCCTACAATGAGCAGTTCTTC
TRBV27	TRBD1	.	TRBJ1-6	CASSPTGVGNSPLHF	TGTGCCAGCAGTCCGACAGGGGTCGGTAATTCACCCCTCCACTTT
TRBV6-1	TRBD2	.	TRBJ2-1	CASSDVAGGFSEQFF	TGTGCCAGCAGTGATGTAGCGGGGGGGTTTAGTGAGCAGTTCTTC
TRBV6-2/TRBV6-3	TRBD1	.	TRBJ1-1	CASSSHEWDRVDTEAFF	TGTGCCAGCAGTTCTCACGAATGGGACAGGGTTGACACTGAAGCTTTCTTT
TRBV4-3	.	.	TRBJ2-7	CASSQDLATASYEQYF	TGCGCCAGCAGCCAAGATCTCGCGACAGCTTCCTACGAGCAGTACTTC
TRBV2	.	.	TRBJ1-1	CASSWTPNTEAFF	TGTGCCAGCAGTTGGACGCCTAACACTGAAGCTTTCTTT
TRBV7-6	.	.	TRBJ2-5	CASSLLSPQGKETQYF	TGTGCCAGCAGCTTATTATCCCCACAGGGCAAAGAGACCCAGTACTTC
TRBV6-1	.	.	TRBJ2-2	CASSEVRRRRSNTGELFF	TGTGCCAGCAGTGAAGTTCGGCGTAGGCGTTCGAACACCGGGGAGCTGTTTTTT
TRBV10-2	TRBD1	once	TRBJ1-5	CASRDRGSNQPQHF	TGCGCCAGCAGAGACAGGGGGAGCAATCAGCCCCAGCATTTT
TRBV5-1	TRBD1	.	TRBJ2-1	CASSSPGQGASNEQFF	TGCGCCAGCAGCTCCCCGGGACAGGGGGCAAGTAATGAGCAGTTCTTC
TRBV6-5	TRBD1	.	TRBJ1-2	CATPGQGNYGYTF	TGTGCCACCCCGGGACAGGGCAACTATGGCTACACCTTC
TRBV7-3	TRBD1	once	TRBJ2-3	CASSWGQGIEDTQYF	TGTGCCAGCAGCTGGGGACAGGGTATAGAAGATACGCAGTATTTT
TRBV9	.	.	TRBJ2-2	CASSVGQNFNTGELFF	TGTGCCAGCAGCGTTGGGCAGAATTTTAACACCGGGGAGCTGTTTTTT
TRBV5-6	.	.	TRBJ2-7	CASSVAGTGTYEQYF	TGTGCCAGCAGCGTCGCCGGGACGGGGACCTACGAGCAGTACTTC
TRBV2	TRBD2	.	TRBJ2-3	CASSASGGGTDTQYF	TGTGCCAGCAGTGCCTCCGGGGGGGGGACAGATACGCAGTATTTT
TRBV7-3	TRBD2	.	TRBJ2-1	CASSLSPFRTSGGAHEQFF	TGTGCCAGCAGCTTATCCCCCTTCCGGACTAGCGGGGGGGCCCATGAGCAGTTCTTC
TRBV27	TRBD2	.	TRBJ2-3	CASSWAGGRADTQYF	TGTGCCAGCAGTTGGGCGGGGGGACGCGCAGATACGCAGTATTTT
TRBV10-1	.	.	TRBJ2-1	CASSERPNNEQFF	TGCGCCAGCAGTGAGAGACCTAACAATGAGCAGTTCTTC
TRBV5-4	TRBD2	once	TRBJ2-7	CASSFDPTGGQEQYF	TGTGCCAGCAGCTTTGACCCGACGGGGGGGCAGGAGCAGTACTTC
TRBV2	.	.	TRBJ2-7	CASLKLIVYEQYF	TGTGCCAGCCTCAAGCTTATAGTCTACGAGCAGTACTTC
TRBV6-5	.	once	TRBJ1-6	CASSFESRSYNSPLHF	TGTGCCAGCAGTTTTGAATCCCGCTCCTATAATTCACCCCTCCACTTT